The rows below give T cell receptor beta chains drawn from one sample of a study of cytomegalovirus exposure and HLA in healthy donors. Method: immunoSEQ multiplex PCR; TCRdb's copy keeps in-frame clones and lacks some. This table holds approximately 140,000 clones, about four fifths found once. The material sequenced was PBMCs. The receptors originated from a man aged 25 to 40 in good health and CMV-seronegative. Each CDR3 is given with its conserved first and last residue. The D gene is left open where the match is weak. Rows may omit the clone size; those that give it use once, few, many or a size class.

CDR3nt: TGTGCCACCAGCAGACCCGACGGACAGGATGAACCCCACTCCTACTACGAGCAGTACTTC; CDR3aa: CATSRPDGQDEPHSYYEQYF; j_gene: TRBJ2-7; abundance: -; d_gene: TRBD1; v_gene: TRBV15
CDR3nt: TGCGCCAGCAGTGAGTCGGCGCTAGCGGGGGTCTACGAGCAGTACTTC; CDR3aa: CASSESALAGVYEQYF; j_gene: TRBJ2-7; abundance: -; d_gene: TRBD2; v_gene: TRBV10-2
CDR3nt: TGCGCCAGCAGTGAGTCGGGGACATTTAACACTGAAGCTTTCTTT; CDR3aa: CASSESGTFNTEAFF; j_gene: TRBJ1-1; abundance: -; d_gene: -; v_gene: TRBV10-1
CDR3nt: TGCGCCAGCGCCGGCCAGGTGAACACTGAAGCTTTCTTT; CDR3aa: CASAGQVNTEAFF; j_gene: TRBJ1-1; abundance: few; d_gene: -; v_gene: TRBV10-2
CDR3nt: TGCGCCAGCAGCCAAGAGGGACTAGCGGGGTTCCAAGAGACCCAGTACTTC; CDR3aa: CASSQEGLAGFQETQYF; j_gene: TRBJ2-5; abundance: -; d_gene: TRBD2; v_gene: TRBV4-1
CDR3nt: TGCGCCAGCAGCTTGGGACAGACGTCCTACAATGAGCAGTTCTTC; CDR3aa: CASSLGQTSYNEQFF; j_gene: TRBJ2-1; abundance: -; d_gene: -; v_gene: TRBV5-1
CDR3nt: TGTGCCAGCAGCCCTGCCGGGGGTAGTGAAGAGACCCAGTACTTC; CDR3aa: CASSPAGGSEETQYF; j_gene: TRBJ2-5; abundance: once; d_gene: -; v_gene: TRBV9
CDR3nt: TGCGCCAGCAGCCCGAGGGGGAGTAACTATGGCTACACCTTC; CDR3aa: CASSPRGSNYGYTF; j_gene: TRBJ1-2; abundance: -; d_gene: -; v_gene: TRBV5-1
CDR3nt: TGCACCAGCAGCCATAAAGGGGGCCAGCCCCAGCATTTT; CDR3aa: CTSSHKGGQPQHF; j_gene: TRBJ1-5; abundance: -; d_gene: -; v_gene: TRBV1
CDR3nt: TGCGCCAGCAGCCAAGATCCGAGACAGCTGGACCAAGAGACCCAGTACTTC; CDR3aa: CASSQDPRQLDQETQYF; j_gene: TRBJ2-5; abundance: -; d_gene: -; v_gene: TRBV4-1